This TCR beta chain was captured in a study of monozygotic twins with inflammatory bowel disease. The blood volume drawn from each donor was 2.5 to 3 ml. On this clonotype: Its antigen is currently unknown.

This CDR3 spans 16 amino acids. CDR1 is SGHTA, CDR2 FQGTGA, per germline. The unique tags termed UMIs, each holding a 6-nucleotide sample barcode, were added by means of template switching. TCRalpha and TCRbeta cDNA went through two nested PCRs of around 15 and 10 cycles. Reprocessing the 5' RACE reads, TCRdb reports a single entry for every CDR3 protein and omits DNA. The sample has about 380,000 distinct CDR3 sequences, and its top ten clones hold just over 2.5%. Study results and caveats: IBD patients had lower TCRbeta diversity (inverse Simpson) than healthy co-twins.

The sequencing input was blood. This receptor was identified in a human donor with ulcerative colitis or Crohn's disease, or a healthy co-twin of an affected twin (not recorded which). The rearrangement joins TRBV7-3 to TRBJ2-2; TCRdb outputs TRBD1, but without DNA this stays unchecked. CDR3 amino acids: CASSYTGTGYTGELFF.